This TCR beta chain was sequenced in a study of T cell responses to AZD1222 COVID-19 vaccine. Measured with immunoSEQ multiplex PCR; TCRdb has only the in-frame clones, and not every one. Here the sample spans over 100,000 clones, 85% to 90% being singletons. Germline assignment: CDR1 LGHNA and CDR2 YSLEER. V was clipped by 6 bases and J by 4 bases; unmatched bases: 18. The CDR3 sequence is 19 residues long. The sample here was peripheral blood, taken on day 0 of AZD1222 vaccination. This TCR came from an adult in good health. The chain carries TRBV4-3 and TRBJ2-3; 11 bases are a match to TRBD2. In nucleotides, the CDR3 is TGCGCCAGCAGTCGCACGACGATGAATAGCGGGGGGGCCGCAGATACGCAGTATTTT. Encoded protein: CASSRTTMNSGGAADTQYF.